The rows below give T cell receptor beta chains drawn from one sample of a study of T cell responses to AZD1222 COVID-19 vaccine. Sequencing was performed with immunoSEQ multiplex PCR; in TCRdb, only in-frame clones are kept and a portion is missing. The sample lists approximately 77,000 clones; 80% to 90% were seen once. The source material was peripheral blood, sampled 28 days after the second AZD1222 dose. The source is an adult who received the AZD1222 COVID-19 vaccine. The CDR3 runs from the conserved cysteine through the conserved F or W. The order of the fields is J gene, V gene, clone size, D gene, CDR3 protein, CDR3 DNA. D genes are given only for firm matches. Rows may omit the clone size; those that give it use once, few, many or a size class.

>TRBJ1-1|TRBV18|-|-
CASSPLQGTANTEAFF
TGTGCCAGCTCACCATTACAGGGTACAGCGAACACTGAAGCTTTCTTT
>TRBJ1-5|TRBV29-1|-|-
CSVEESSNQPQHF
TGCAGCGTTGAAGAGAGTAGCAATCAGCCCCAGCATTTT
>TRBJ2-2|TRBV5-6|-|-
CASSSGLLDHTGELFF
TGTGCCAGCAGCTCGGGACTCCTAGACCACACCGGGGAGCTGTTTTTT
>TRBJ1-2|TRBV10-1|-|TRBD1
CASSPGTGSHGYTF
TGCGCCAGCAGTCCCGGGACAGGGAGCCATGGCTACACCTTC
>TRBJ2-7|TRBV28|-|-
CASSFPQVPGVPNYEQYF
TGTGCCAGCAGTTTCCCCCAAGTTCCAGGGGTGCCAAACTACGAGCAGTACTTC
>TRBJ1-1|TRBV7-9|-|TRBD1
CASSFDQGVAFF
TGTGCCAGCAGCTTCGACCAGGGGGTCGCTTTCTTT
>TRBJ2-3|TRBV7-9|-|-
CASSSQITDTQYF
TGTGCCAGCAGCTCCCAAATCACAGATACGCAGTATTTT
>TRBJ1-1|TRBV19|-|TRBD1
CASSIGRTGGGTEAFF
TGTGCCAGTAGTATAGGGAGAACAGGGGGTGGCACTGAAGCTTTCTTT
>TRBJ2-5|TRBV5-1|-|TRBD1
CASSPEGAGETQYF
TGCGCCAGCAGCCCTGAGGGGGCGGGAGAGACCCAGTACTTC
>TRBJ2-1|TRBV3-1/TRBV3-2|once|TRBD2
CASSESGGSRGWEQFF
TGTGCCAGCAGCGAATCGGGAGGTTCCCGGGGTTGGGAGCAGTTCTTC
>TRBJ2-1|TRBV6-5|-|-
CASSPPGPNNEQFF
TGTGCCAGCAGTCCGCCGGGGCCAAACAATGAGCAGTTCTTC
>TRBJ1-6|TRBV30|-|-
CAWNRANSPLHF
TGTGCCTGGAACAGGGCTAATTCACCCCTCCACTTT
>TRBJ1-2|TRBV9|-|-
CASSVAGQDYGYTF
TGTGCCAGCAGCGTCGCGGGGCAAGACTATGGCTACACCTTC
>TRBJ1-2|TRBV29-1|-|-
CSVLGRTYGYTF
TGCAGCGTCCTCGGACGGACATATGGCTACACCTTC
>TRBJ2-3|TRBV28|-|-
CASTRLADTQYF
TGTGCCAGCACCAGACTCGCAGATACGCAGTATTTT
>TRBJ2-1|TRBV4-3|-|TRBD1
CASSQDQGASGEQFF
TGCGCCAGCAGCCAAGACCAGGGGGCGTCGGGTGAGCAGTTCTTC
>TRBJ1-2|TRBV28|-|-
CASTLDSNYGYTF
TGTGCCAGCACCCTGGACAGTAACTATGGCTACACCTTC
>TRBJ2-7|TRBV5-4|once|TRBD2
CASSLSGSGEQYF
TGTGCCAGCAGCTTGAGCGGGAGTGGCGAGCAGTACTTC
>TRBJ2-2|TRBV7-9|-|TRBD2
CASSSRGGRVEDTGELFF
TGTGCCAGCAGCTCCCGCGGGGGGAGGGTAGAGGACACCGGGGAGCTGTTTTTT
>TRBJ1-1|TRBV19|-|TRBD1
CATETGMNTEAFF
TGTGCCACCGAGACAGGGATGAACACTGAAGCTTTCTTT
>TRBJ1-2|TRBV30|-|-
CASSRGSYGYTF
TGTGCTTCCTCTCGGGGGTCTTACGGCTACACCTTC
>TRBJ2-7|TRBV5-6|-|-
CASSHTGTKVGEQYF
TGTGCCAGCAGCCACACCGGGACAAAGGTCGGCGAGCAGTACTTC
>TRBJ1-6|TRBV13|-|-
CASSLSGANSPLHF
TGTGCCAGCAGCTTATCCGGGGCCAATTCACCCCTCCACTTT
>TRBJ1-1|TRBV20-1|-|-
CSASRGTEAFF
TGCAGTGCTAGTCGAGGGACTGAAGCTTTCTTT
>TRBJ2-7|TRBV24-1|few|-
CATSERGYEQYF
TGTGCCACCAGTGAGCGGGGATACGAGCAGTACTTC
>TRBJ1-4|TRBV20-1|-|-
CSASRQGRSQEKLFF
TGCAGTGCTAGTCGGCAGGGAAGGTCTCAGGAAAAACTGTTTTTT
>TRBJ2-7|TRBV28|-|-
CASSFPGVRGEQYF
TGTGCCAGCAGTTTTCCGGGAGTCAGGGGCGAGCAGTACTTC
>TRBJ2-7|TRBV30|-|-
CAWSSQYEQYF
TGTGCCTGGAGCAGCCAATACGAGCAGTACTTC
>TRBJ1-1|TRBV12-3/TRBV12-4|-|-
CASSFGGNTEAFF
TGTGCCAGCAGTTTTGGGGGGAACACTGAAGCTTTCTTT
>TRBJ2-2|TRBV6-2/TRBV6-3|-|-
CASSYSRVAGELFF
TGTGCCAGCAGTTACTCGCGGGTAGCCGGGGAGCTGTTTTTT
>TRBJ1-1|TRBV6-6|-|TRBD1
CASSYYRGEKAFF
TGTGCCAGCAGTTACTACAGGGGAGAGAAAGCTTTCTTT
>TRBJ2-1|TRBV7-8|once|-
CASSKSGTSYNEQFF
TGTGCCAGCAGCAAATCCGGGACTTCATACAATGAGCAGTTCTTC
>TRBJ1-4|TRBV7-8|-|TRBD1
CASSLVSGQAFF
TGTGCCAGCAGCCTAGTTTCGGGACAGGCCTTTTTT
>TRBJ2-7|TRBV28|-|-
CASIDHREEQYF
TGTGCCAGCATCGATCATAGGGAAGAGCAGTACTTC
>TRBJ1-3|TRBV19|-|-
CASSMGDGSSGNTIYF
TGTGCCAGTAGTATGGGGGACGGATCCTCTGGAAACACCATATATTTT
>TRBJ1-5|TRBV6-5|-|-
CASRDRGVSNQPQHF
TGTGCCAGCAGAGACCGAGGGGTGAGCAATCAGCCCCAGCATTTT
>TRBJ2-1|TRBV2|-|-
CASMYRPSYNEQFF
TGTGCCAGCATGTACAGGCCCTCCTACAATGAGCAGTTCTTC
>TRBJ1-1|TRBV19|-|TRBD1
CASSNQGARGEAFF
TGTGCCAGTAGTAACCAGGGGGCGCGTGGTGAAGCTTTCTTT
>TRBJ1-2|TRBV7-2|few|-
CASSHRWVYGYTF
TGTGCCAGCAGCCACCGTTGGGTCTATGGCTACACCTTC
>TRBJ1-2|TRBV7-2|-|-
CASSSQTGGVSNYGYTF
TGTGCCAGCAGCTCTCAGACAGGAGGGGTTTCAAACTATGGCTACACCTTC
>TRBJ1-1|TRBV30|-|-
CAWGKGFTTEAFF
TGTGCCTGGGGGAAGGGGTTCACCACTGAAGCTTTCTTT
>TRBJ2-1|TRBV11-2|-|TRBD1
CASSFGRDSSDDEQFF
TGTGCCAGCAGCTTTGGTAGGGACAGTAGTGACGATGAGCAGTTCTTC